Each of the 29 T cell receptor beta chains below was sequenced from the same sample in a study of Graves' ophthalmopathy and Graves' hyperthyroidism. RNA transcripts were the source from which TCR beta CDR3 regions were amplified. Scientists carried out first-round RT-PCR using HTBI primers and then a second-round multiplex PCR. TCRdb passed the multiplex PCR reads through MiXCR, listing each CDR3 protein once. The table lists hundreds of thousands of distinct CDR3 sequences, less than 20% of them singletons. Sequenced sample: peripheral blood. The source of these receptors is a woman between 18 and 29 years old with stable Graves' hyperthyroidism.

This clonotype appeared many times. The gene calls are TRBV3-1 and TRBJ1-2, with D unresolved. Trimming stripped 0 bases from V and 10 bases from J, with 9 bases between. The CDR3 runs 12 residues. Germline V gene sequence: CDR1 LGHDT, CDR2 YNNKEL (reference sequence). CDR3 nucleotide sequence: TGTGCCAGCAGCCAAGATCGGGGATACTACACCTTC. Amino acid sequence: CASSQDRGYYTF.

The V call is TRBV12-3 or TRBV12-4, the J call TRBJ1-2; TRBD1 is a possible D gene (5 bases). CDR3 length equals 15 residues. The V end was cut by 5 bases, the J end by 3 bases, with 16 bases between. Here the CDR3 reads CASSPDLGGYYGYTF. The CDR3 DNA reads TGTGCCAGCAGTCCTGACTTGGGGGGGTACTATGGCTACACCTTC.

This clonotype showed up many times. V gene TRBV19 combines with J gene TRBJ1-1, with D possibly TRBD1 on 5 matching bases. From germline, CDR1 is LNHDA and CDR2 SQIVND (reference sequence). V lost 5 bases and J 4 bases, leaving 14 bases between the germline ends. This CDR3 has 14 amino acids. The CDR3 nucleotides are TGTGCCAGTAGTGTGAGGGGTTTGTTCACTGAAGCTTTCTTT. This encodes CASSVRGLFTEAFF.

This clonotype was picked up a small number of times. The chain couples TRBV12-3 or TRBV12-4 to TRBJ1-2; D unresolved. The CDR3 totals 14 residues. V lost 2 bases, J lost 4 bases, and 11 bases lay in between. CDR3 residues: CASSLSTSLYGYTF. The CDR3 region has the DNA TGTGCCAGCAGTTTAAGTACAAGTCTCTATGGCTACACCTTC.

This clonotype was observed many times. V gene TRBV12-3 or TRBV12-4 combines with J gene TRBJ2-7, with TRBD1 matching over 9 bases. With V trimmed by 6 bases and J by 6 bases, 6 bases remained unmatched. This CDR3 is 13 amino acids long. The CDR3 nucleotides read TGTGCCAGCAGCTGGACAGGGGCAGGCGAGCAGTACTTC. It specifies CASSWTGAGEQYF.

This clonotype has a count of ten or more. The chain recombines TRBV15 with TRBJ1-2; D unresolved. CDR1 and CDR2 from the germline V gene are LNHNV and YYDKDF (reference sequence). Trimming left V 0 bases short and J 4 bases short, with 9 bases between. CDR3 length equals 14 residues. CDR3 loop: CATSRDRLLYGYTF. CDR3 bases: TGTGCCACCAGCAGAGACAGACTCCTCTATGGCTACACCTTC.

This clonotype was counted many times. The gene calls are TRBV20-1 and TRBJ1-1; D not resolved. The V and J ends lost 3 bases and 2 bases respectively, with 10 bases between them. The CDR3 spans 13 residues. CDR1 and CDR2 (germline): DFQATT, SNEGSKA (reference sequence). Written as DNA, the CDR3 is TGCAGTGCTAGCAATGGGATAAACACTGAAGCTTTCTTT. The encoded protein is CSASNGINTEAFF.

The chain joins TRBV2 to TRBJ1-2; D uncertain. Germline V gene data show CDR1 as SNHLY and CDR2 as FYNNEI. CDR3 size: 15 residues. The ends were cut back, 2 bases at V and 3 bases at J, with 13 bases in the middle. The CDR3 region is CASSENSAQYYGYTF. CDR3 nucleotide sequence: TGTGCCAGCAGTGAAAACTCGGCCCAATACTATGGCTACACCTTC.

This clonotype was found many times. The rearrangement joins TRBV20-1 to TRBJ1-2; the D gene is possibly TRBD1 (6 bases). CDR3 length: 12 residues. Germline V gene data show CDR1 as DFQATT and CDR2 as SNEGSKA (reference sequence). The CDR3 protein is CTFGGPFDGYTF. CDR3 in DNA: TGCACCTTCGGGGGGCCTTTTGATGGCTACACCTTC.

This clonotype was recorded many times. The V gene is TRBV4-1, the J gene TRBJ2-5, with TRBD2 as a possible D gene (6 bases). Trimming removed 1 base from V and 3 bases from J, with 6 bases in between. The CDR3 spans 13 residues. The germline CDR1 and CDR2 sequences are MGHRA and YSYEKL. CDR3 nucleotide sequence: TGCGCCAGCAGCCAAGTAGCGGAAGAGACCCAGTACTTC. Residues: CASSQVAEETQYF.

The chain has TRBV3-1 and TRBJ1-2; 9 nucleotides align to TRBD1. V lost 2 bases to trimming and J lost 6 bases; unmatched junction nucleotides: 10. The CDR3 is 16 residues long. Germline values: CDR1 LGHDT, CDR2 YNNKEL (reference sequence). Here the CDR3 reads CASSQYVWDRADGYTF. CDR3 coding DNA: TGTGCCAGCAGCCAATACGTTTGGGACAGGGCCGATGGCTACACCTTC.

The chain is built from TRBV15 and TRBJ2-7; 8 bases fit TRBD2. Per germline, CDR1 LNHNV and CDR2 YYDKDF (reference sequence). Trimming took 3 bases from V and 4 from J; bases not matched to a gene: 11. This CDR3 comprises 16 residues. CDR3 region: CATSSEPGLGGYEQYF. DNA of the CDR3: TGTGCCACCAGCAGCGAACCGGGACTAGGGGGTTACGAGCAGTACTTC.

This clonotype has ten or more counts. The V call is TRBV9, the J call TRBJ1-1; D remains unclear. The CDR3 extends over 14 amino acids. The germline gives CDR1 SGDLS, CDR2 YYNGEE. V dropped 0 bases and J dropped 2 bases, with 8 bases sitting between them. The CDR3 nucleotides are TGTGCCAGCAGCGTAGAGCCAGCTAACACTGAAGCTTTCTTT. This codes for CASSVEPANTEAFF.

This clonotype occurred many times. The V and J genes are TRBV3-1 and TRBJ2-7; 12 nucleotides align to TRBD1. V was clipped by 7 bases and J by 7 bases; unmatched bases: 11. The CDR3 extends over 15 amino acids. Germline V CDR1 and CDR2: LGHDT, YNNKEL (reference sequence). The chain's CDR3 is CASTVSGQGAREQYF. The CDR3 coding sequence is TGTGCCAGCACCGTCTCGGGACAGGGGGCGCGGGAGCAGTACTTC.

This clonotype was observed at least ten times. This chain joins TRBV27 and TRBJ2-5, with D maybe TRBD2 (6 bases). The CDR3 runs to 14 residues. V lost 8 bases and J 2 bases, leaving 15 bases between the germline ends. The V gene's germline CDR1 is MNHEY and CDR2 SMNVEV (reference sequence). The CDR3 sequence is CASRRWGEQETQYF. Written as DNA, the CDR3 is TGTGCCAGCCGAAGGTGGGGGGAGCAAGAGACCCAGTACTTC.

This clonotype was counted ten times or more. The chain combines TRBV29-1 with TRBJ1-1; D possibly corresponds to TRBD1 (5 bases). The CDR3 runs to 13 residues. From germline, CDR1 is SQVTM and CDR2 ANQGSEA. The germline V and J ends were trimmed by 4 bases and 4 bases, with 13 bases remaining between them. CDR3 in amino acids: CSVAPGGTTEAFF. CDR3 bases: TGCAGCGTTGCCCCCGGGGGGACCACTGAAGCTTTCTTT.

This clonotype showed up many times. This sequence joins TRBV6-2 or TRBV6-3 and TRBJ1-1; D may be TRBD1 (5 bases). The germline gives CDR1 MNHEY, CDR2 SVGEGT. The CDR3 runs to 15 residues. The V end was cut by 6 bases, the J end by 1 base, with 15 bases between. The CDR3 region is CASRRQGWGNTEAFF. The CDR3 nucleotides are TGTGCCAGCAGACGTCAGGGTTGGGGGAACACTGAAGCTTTCTTT.

This clonotype has at least ten counts. V gene TRBV5-4 combines with J gene TRBJ2-5; 9 bases line up with TRBD1. The germline CDR1 and CDR2 sequences are SGHNT and YYREEE (reference sequence). The CDR3 runs 16 residues. The J segment lost 0 bases and the V segment lost 4 bases, leaving 7 bases of the junction unmatched. The CDR3 sequence: CASSNLDRGYQETQYF. The CDR3 bases are TGTGCCAGCAGCAATCTGGACAGGGGTTACCAAGAGACCCAGTACTTC. Variable domain in full (rest from reference TRBV5-4 and TRBJ2-5): ETGVTQSPTHLIKTRGQQVTLRCSSQSGHNTVSWYQQALGQGPQFIFQYYREEENGRGNFPPRFSGLQFPNYSSELNVNALELDDSALYLCASSNLDRGYQETQYFGPGTRLLVL.

In its sample, this clonotype was seen a few times. This chain joins TRBV2 and TRBJ2-7; 9 nucleotides agree with TRBD1. This CDR3 region has 14 residues. V shed 8 bases and J 5 bases; nucleotides not matched to a gene: 10. Germline CDR1 reads SNHLY; CDR2 reads FYNNEI. CDR3 loop: CASHRQGGSNEQYF. The CDR3 nucleotides read TGTGCCAGCCATAGACAGGGGGGCAGCAACGAGCAGTACTTC.

This clonotype was found many times. The chain employs TRBV12-3 or TRBV12-4 and TRBJ1-1, with 7 bases identical to TRBD1. Trimming at V came to 4 bases and at J to 9 bases, leaving 11 bases not matched to a gene. This CDR3 has 14 residues. The CDR3 DNA reads TGTGCCAGCAGTTCCCGGACAGGAGACGCTCAAGCTTTCTTT. Encoded protein: CASSSRTGDAQAFF.

This clonotype was picked up many times. The CDR3 DNA sequence: TGTGCCAGCAGAAGGGTTAATGAAAAACTGTTTTTT. Protein product: CASRRVNEKLFF. The rearrangement links TRBV2 to TRBJ1-4; D remains unclear. There are 12 residues in the CDR3. In germline, CDR1 is SNHLY, CDR2 FYNNEI. V gave up 6 bases and J gave up 4 bases, with 6 bases separating them.

This clonotype showed up many times. The chain employs TRBV19 and TRBJ1-1; TRBD1 agrees at 9 bases. Germline loops: CDR1 LNHDA, CDR2 SQIVND (reference sequence). This CDR3 has 21 residues. With V trimmed by 6 bases and J by 3 bases, 26 bases remained unmatched. CDR3 sequence reads: CASSRSIHFPGQGRDDTEAFF. The CDR3 DNA reads as TGTGCCAGTAGCCGCTCTATTCACTTCCCGGGACAGGGACGTGATGACACTGAAGCTTTCTTT. The complete variable domain, with remaining parts taken from reference TRBV19 and TRBJ1-1, reads DGGITQSPKYLFRKEGQNVTLSCEQNLNHDAMYWYRQDPGQGLRLIYYSQIVNDFQKGDIAEGYSVSREKKESFPLTVTSAQKNPTAFYLCASSRSIHFPGQGRDDTEAFFGQGTRLTVV.

The genes are TRBV18 and TRBJ2-5; no clear D gene. The CDR3 spans 13 residues. Trimming removed 6 bases at V and 7 bases at J, with 15 bases between. Germline V gene data show CDR1 as KGHSH and CDR2 as LQKENI. Here the CDR3 DNA reads TGTGCCAGCTCGCCTAAACTCGGCGGGACCCAGTACTTC. Its protein product is CASSPKLGGTQYF.

In the case of this clonotype: A read error may be the cause here, since a much bigger clone is one base away. The rearrangement joins TRBV20-1 to TRBJ2-7; 8 bases align to TRBD2. From germline, CDR1 is DFQATT and CDR2 SNEGSKA (reference sequence). The length of the CDR3 is 14 residues. CDR3 region: CSARGGGLTYELYF. DNA for the CDR3: TGCAGTGCTAGAGGCGGGGGGTTAACCTACGAGCTGTACTTC.

This clonotype was observed at least ten times. This sequence joins TRBV7-3 and TRBJ2-5; D ambiguous. The CDR3 totals 14 residues. Looked up from germline, CDR1 is SGHTA and CDR2 is FQGTGA. V was trimmed by 0 bases and J by 5 bases, leaving 10 bases between them. Here the CDR3 reads CASSLTGSLETQYF. DNA for the CDR3: TGTGCCAGCAGCTTAACGGGGTCGCTGGAGACCCAGTACTTC.

The chain employs TRBV19 and TRBJ2-4, with D possibly matching TRBD1 (5 bases). Germline assignment: CDR1 LNHDA and CDR2 SQIVND (reference sequence). The CDR3 is made up of 16 amino acids. V lost 3 bases, J lost 3 bases, and 15 bases lay in between. This CDR3 reads CASSIISGLGKNIQYF. CDR3 nucleotide sequence: TGTGCCAGTAGTATTATATCAGGGTTAGGCAAAAACATTCAGTACTTC.

At least ten counts were recorded for this clonotype. The V gene is TRBV6-6, the J gene TRBJ2-2, with 11 bases fitting TRBD1. CDR1 is MNHNY and CDR2 is SVGAGI in the germline V gene (reference sequence). The junction had 11 bases not matched to a gene; V was cut back by 5 bases and J by 0 bases. This CDR3 comprises 19 residues. The CDR3 protein is CASSRGWTGGATNTGELFF. The CDR3 bases are TGTGCCAGCAGTCGAGGCTGGACAGGGGGCGCAACGAACACCGGGGAGCTGTTTTTT.

This clonotype was found many times. Because it lacks the conserved phenylalanine or tryptophan at the end, this CDR3 is likely a read error. The chain couples TRBV6-1 to TRBJ1-2; 10 nucleotides agree with TRBD1. Germline CDR1 is MNHNS and CDR2 is SASEGT. V gave up 7 bases and J gave up 4 bases; unmatched junction bases: 15. The CDR3 consists of 17 residues. Here the CDR3 DNA reads TGTGCCAGCACCCCGATTGACAGGGGGCGTAAAGTCTATGGCTACACCTCC. Amino acids: CASTPIDRGRKVYGYTS.

This clonotype was seen ten or more times. The V and J genes are TRBV7-2 and TRBJ1-6, with 10 bases aligning to TRBD1. The J segment lost 8 bases and the V segment lost 6 bases, leaving 4 bases of the junction unmatched. Per germline, CDR1 SGHTA and CDR2 FQGNSA. CDR3 length: 14 amino acids. CDR3 DNA sequence: TGTGCCAGCAGGCCGGGACAGGGGTATTCACCCCTCCACTTT. Amino acid sequence: CASRPGQGYSPLHF.